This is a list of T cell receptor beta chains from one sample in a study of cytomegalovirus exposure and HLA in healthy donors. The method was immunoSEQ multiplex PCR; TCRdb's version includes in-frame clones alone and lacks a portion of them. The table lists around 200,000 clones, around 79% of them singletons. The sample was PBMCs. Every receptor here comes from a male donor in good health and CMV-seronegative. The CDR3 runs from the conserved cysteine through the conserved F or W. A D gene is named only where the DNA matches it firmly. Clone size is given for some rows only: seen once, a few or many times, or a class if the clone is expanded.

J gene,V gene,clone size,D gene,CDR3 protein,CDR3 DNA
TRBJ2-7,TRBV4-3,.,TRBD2,CASSQGTSGRGVYEQYF,TGCGCCAGCAGCCAAGGGACTAGCGGGAGAGGGGTCTACGAGCAGTACTTC
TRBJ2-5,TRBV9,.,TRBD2,CASSKTTGTSGTQYF,TGTGCCAGCAGCAAGACCACCGGGACTAGCGGGACCCAGTACTTC
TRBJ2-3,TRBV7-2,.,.,CASSLTGGTDTQYF,TGTGCCAGCAGCTTAACGGGGGGCACAGATACGCAGTATTTT
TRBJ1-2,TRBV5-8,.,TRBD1,CASSPGTATNYGYTF,TGTGCCAGCAGCCCCGGGACAGCCACGAACTATGGCTACACCTTC
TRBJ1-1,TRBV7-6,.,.,CASSFGGVVTEAFF,TGTGCCAGCAGCTTTGGAGGGGTGGTGACTGAAGCTTTCTTT
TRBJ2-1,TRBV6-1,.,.,CASTGAGNEQFF,TGTGCCAGCACCGGAGCAGGGAATGAGCAGTTCTTC
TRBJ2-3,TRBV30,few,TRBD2,CAWSPGTSGYTDTQYF,TGTGCCTGGAGTCCTGGGACTAGCGGATATACAGATACGCAGTATTTT
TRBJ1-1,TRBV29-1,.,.,CSVRREHTEAFF,TGCAGCGTTCGGAGGGAGCACACTGAAGCTTTCTTT
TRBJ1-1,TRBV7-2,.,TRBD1,CASSRDRGSNTEAFF,TGTGCCAGCAGTCGGGACAGGGGGTCCAACACTGAAGCTTTCTTT
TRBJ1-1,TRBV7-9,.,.,CSSSEQGPEAFF,TGTTCCAGCAGCGAACAGGGCCCTGAAGCTTTCTTT
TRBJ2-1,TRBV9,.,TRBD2,CASSVGASGGDNEQFF,TGTGCCAGCAGCGTAGGGGCTAGCGGTGGGGACAATGAGCAGTTCTTC
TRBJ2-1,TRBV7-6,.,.,CASSLRRGISNEQFF,TGTGCCAGCAGCTTAAGAAGGGGGATTTCCAATGAGCAGTTCTTC